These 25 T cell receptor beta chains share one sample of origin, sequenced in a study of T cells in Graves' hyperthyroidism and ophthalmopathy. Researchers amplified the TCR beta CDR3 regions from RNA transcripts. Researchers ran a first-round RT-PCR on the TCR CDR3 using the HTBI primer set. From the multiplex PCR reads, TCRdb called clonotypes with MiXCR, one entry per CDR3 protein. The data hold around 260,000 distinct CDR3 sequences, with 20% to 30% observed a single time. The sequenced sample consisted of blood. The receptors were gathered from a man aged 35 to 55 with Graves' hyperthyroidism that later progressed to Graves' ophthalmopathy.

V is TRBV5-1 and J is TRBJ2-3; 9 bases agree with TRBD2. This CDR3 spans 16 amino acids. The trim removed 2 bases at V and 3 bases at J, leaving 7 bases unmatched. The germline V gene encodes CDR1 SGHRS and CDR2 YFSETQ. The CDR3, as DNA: TGCGCCAGCAGCTTATTGGTAGCGGGAGTAACAGATACGCAGTATTTT. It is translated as CASSLLVAGVTDTQYF.

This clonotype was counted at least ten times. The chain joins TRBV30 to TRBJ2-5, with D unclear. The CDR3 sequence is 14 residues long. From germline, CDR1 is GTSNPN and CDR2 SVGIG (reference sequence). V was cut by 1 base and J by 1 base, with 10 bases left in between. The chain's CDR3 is CAWSEILIQETQYF. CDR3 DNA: TGTGCCTGGAGTGAGATTCTGATCCAAGAGACCCAGTACTTC.

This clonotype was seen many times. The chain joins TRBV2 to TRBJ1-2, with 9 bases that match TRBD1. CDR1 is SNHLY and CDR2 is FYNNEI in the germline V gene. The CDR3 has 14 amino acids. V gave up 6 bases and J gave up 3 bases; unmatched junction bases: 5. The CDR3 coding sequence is TGTGCCAGCAGACCGGGACAGGGACACTATGGCTACACCTTC. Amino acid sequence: CASRPGQGHYGYTF.

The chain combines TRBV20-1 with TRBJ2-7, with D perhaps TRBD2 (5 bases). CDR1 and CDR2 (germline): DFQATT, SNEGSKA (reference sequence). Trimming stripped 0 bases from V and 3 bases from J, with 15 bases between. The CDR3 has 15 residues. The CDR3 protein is CSARDLGGSDYEQYF. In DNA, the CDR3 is TGCAGTGCTAGAGATTTGGGTGGGAGCGACTACGAGCAGTACTTC.

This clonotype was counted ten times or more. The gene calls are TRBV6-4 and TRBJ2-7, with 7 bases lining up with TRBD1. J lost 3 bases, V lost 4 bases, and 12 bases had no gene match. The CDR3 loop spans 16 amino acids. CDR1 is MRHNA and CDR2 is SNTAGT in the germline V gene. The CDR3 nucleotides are TGTGCCAGCAGTGCAATACCGGGACAGAGTCTCTACGAGCAGTACTTC. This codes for CASSAIPGQSLYEQYF.

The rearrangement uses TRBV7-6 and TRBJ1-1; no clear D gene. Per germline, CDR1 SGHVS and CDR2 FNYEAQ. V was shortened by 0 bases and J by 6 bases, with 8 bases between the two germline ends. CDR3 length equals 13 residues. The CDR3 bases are TGTGCCAGCAGCTTAGCGGTGACCTCTGAAGCTTTCTTT. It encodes CASSLAVTSEAFF.

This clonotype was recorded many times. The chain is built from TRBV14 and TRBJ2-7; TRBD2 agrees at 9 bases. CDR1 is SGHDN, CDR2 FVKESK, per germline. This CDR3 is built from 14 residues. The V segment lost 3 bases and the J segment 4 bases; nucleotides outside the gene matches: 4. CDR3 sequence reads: CASSQSSGRYEQYF. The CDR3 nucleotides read TGTGCCAGCAGCCAGAGTAGCGGGAGATACGAGCAGTACTTC. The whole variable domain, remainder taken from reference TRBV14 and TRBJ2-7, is EAGVTQFPSHSVIEKGQTVTLRCDPISGHDNLYWYRRVMGKEIKFLLHFVKESKQDESGMPNNRFLAERTGGTYSTLKVQPAELEDSGVYFCASSQSSGRYEQYFGPGTRLTVT.

Here the CDR3 DNA reads TGTGCCAGCAGCTTAGTGGCGTCGGCGGGATCCCACTACGAGCAGTACTTC. Its protein product is CASSLVASAGSHYEQYF. V and J are TRBV7-8 and TRBJ2-7, with a weak D call TRBD2 (6 bases). V lost 1 base to trimming and J lost 3 bases, with 19 bases between them. CDR3 length: 17 amino acids. The germline V gene has CDR1 SGHVS and CDR2 FQNEAQ.

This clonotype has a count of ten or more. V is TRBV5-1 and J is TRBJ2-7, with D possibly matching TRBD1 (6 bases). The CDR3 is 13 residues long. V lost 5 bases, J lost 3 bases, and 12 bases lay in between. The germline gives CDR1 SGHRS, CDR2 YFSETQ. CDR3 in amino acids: CASSFQGYYEQYF. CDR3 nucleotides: TGCGCCAGCAGTTTCCAGGGGTACTACGAGCAGTACTTC.

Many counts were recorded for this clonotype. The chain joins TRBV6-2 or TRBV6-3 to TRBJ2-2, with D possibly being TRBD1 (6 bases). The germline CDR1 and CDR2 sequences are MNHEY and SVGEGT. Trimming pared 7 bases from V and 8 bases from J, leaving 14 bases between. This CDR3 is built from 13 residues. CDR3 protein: CASTPRGAGELFF. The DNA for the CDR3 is TGTGCCAGCACCCCCAGGGGTGCGGGGGAGCTGTTTTTT.

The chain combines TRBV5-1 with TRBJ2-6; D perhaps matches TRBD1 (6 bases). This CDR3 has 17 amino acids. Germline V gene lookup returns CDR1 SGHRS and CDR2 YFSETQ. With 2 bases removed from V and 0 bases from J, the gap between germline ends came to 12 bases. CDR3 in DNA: TGCGCCAGCAGCTTAACAGGGTCCCCCTCTGGGGCCAACGTCCTGACTTTC. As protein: CASSLTGSPSGANVLTF.

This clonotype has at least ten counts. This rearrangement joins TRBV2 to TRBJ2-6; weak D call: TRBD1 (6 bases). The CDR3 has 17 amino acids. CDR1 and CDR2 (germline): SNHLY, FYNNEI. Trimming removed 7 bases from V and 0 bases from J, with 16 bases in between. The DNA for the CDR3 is TGTGCCAGCACGCAACAGGGCCCGGGCTCTGGGGCCAACGTCCTGACTTTC. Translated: CASTQQGPGSGANVLTF.

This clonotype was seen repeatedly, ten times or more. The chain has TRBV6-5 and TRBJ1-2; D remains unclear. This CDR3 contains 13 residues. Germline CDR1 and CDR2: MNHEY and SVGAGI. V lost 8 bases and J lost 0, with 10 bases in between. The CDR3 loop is CASESVTNYGYTF. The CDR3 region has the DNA TGTGCCAGCGAATCCGTTACTAACTATGGCTACACCTTC.

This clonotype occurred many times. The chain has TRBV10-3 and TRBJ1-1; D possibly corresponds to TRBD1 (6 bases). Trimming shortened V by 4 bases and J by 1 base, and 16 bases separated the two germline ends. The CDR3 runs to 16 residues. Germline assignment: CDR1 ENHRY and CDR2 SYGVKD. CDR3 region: CAISGDTQAGNTEAFF. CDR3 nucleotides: TGTGCCATCAGTGGGGACACCCAGGCCGGGAACACTGAAGCTTTCTTT.

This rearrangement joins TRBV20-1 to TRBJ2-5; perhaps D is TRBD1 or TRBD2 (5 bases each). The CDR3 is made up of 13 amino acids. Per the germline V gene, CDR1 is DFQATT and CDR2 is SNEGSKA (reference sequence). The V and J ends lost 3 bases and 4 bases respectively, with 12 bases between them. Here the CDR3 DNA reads TGCAGTGCTAGTTGGGGGACCGGAGAGACCCAGTACTTC. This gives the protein CSASWGTGETQYF.

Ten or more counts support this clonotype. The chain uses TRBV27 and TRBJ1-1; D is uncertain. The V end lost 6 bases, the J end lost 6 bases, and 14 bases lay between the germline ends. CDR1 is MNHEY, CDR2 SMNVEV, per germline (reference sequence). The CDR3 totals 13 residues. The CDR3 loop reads CASRIAGFAEAFF. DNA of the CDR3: TGTGCCAGCAGGATTGCCGGGTTCGCTGAAGCTTTCTTT.

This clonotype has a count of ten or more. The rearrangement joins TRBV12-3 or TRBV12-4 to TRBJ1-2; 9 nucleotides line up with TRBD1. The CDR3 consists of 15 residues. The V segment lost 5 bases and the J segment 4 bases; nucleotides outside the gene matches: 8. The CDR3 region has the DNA TGTGCCAGCAGTCCGGACAGGGGTTCCCTCTATGGCTACACCTTC. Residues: CASSPDRGSLYGYTF.

CDR3 residues: CASSPSTGNSYEQYF. CDR3 nucleotide sequence: TGTGCCAGCAGTCCGTCGACTGGAAACTCCTACGAGCAGTACTTC. The rearrangement links TRBV28 to TRBJ2-7, with D uncertain. CDR3 length: 15 residues. CDR1 and CDR2 from the germline V gene are MDHEN and SYDVKM. The ends were cut back, 5 bases at V and 0 bases at J, with 14 bases in the middle. The full variable domain, its missing parts supplied by reference TRBV28 and TRBJ2-7, is DVKVTQSSRYLVKRTGEKVFLECVQDMDHENMFWYRQDPGLGLRLIYFSYDVKMKEKGDIPEGYSVSREKKERFSLILESASTNQTSMYLCASSPSTGNSYEQYFGPGTRLTVT.

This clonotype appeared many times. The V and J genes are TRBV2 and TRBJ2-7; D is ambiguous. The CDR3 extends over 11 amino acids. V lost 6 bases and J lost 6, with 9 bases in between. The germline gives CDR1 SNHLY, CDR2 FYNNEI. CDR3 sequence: CASSADSEQYF. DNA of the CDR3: TGTGCCAGCAGCGCTGATAGCGAGCAGTACTTC.

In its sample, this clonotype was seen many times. CDR3 sequence reads: CASSRQGERYFYGYTF. CDR3 DNA: TGTGCCAGCAGCCGACAGGGGGAGCGGTACTTCTATGGCTACACCTTC. V is TRBV14 and J is TRBJ1-2; 9 bases map to TRBD1. The CDR3 totals 16 residues. Trimming removed 4 bases from V and 4 bases from J; junction bases left unmatched: 10. CDR1 is SGHDN and CDR2 is FVKESK in the germline V gene. Variable domain in full (rest from reference TRBV14 and TRBJ1-2): EAGVTQFPSHSVIEKGQTVTLRCDPISGHDNLYWYRRVMGKEIKFLLHFVKESKQDESGMPNNRFLAERTGGTYSTLKVQPAELEDSGVYFCASSRQGERYFYGYTFGSGTRLTVV.

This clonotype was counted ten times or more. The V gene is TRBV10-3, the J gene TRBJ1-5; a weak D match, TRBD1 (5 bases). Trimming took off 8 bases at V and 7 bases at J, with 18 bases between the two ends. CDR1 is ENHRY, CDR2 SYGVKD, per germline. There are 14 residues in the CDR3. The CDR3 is CAISGGGRGQPQHF. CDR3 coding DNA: TGTGCCATCTCAGGCGGGGGGAGAGGCCAGCCCCAGCATTTT.

The CDR3 nucleotides read TGTGCCAGCAAGGAGTCCAACGGGAATCAGCCCCAGCATTTT. Its translation is CASKESNGNQPQHF. The J gene is TRBJ1-5, the V gene TRBV6-1; D call uncertain. CDR3 length: 14 residues. V lost 7 bases and J 4 bases, leaving 14 bases between the germline ends. The V gene's germline CDR1 is MNHNS and CDR2 SASEGT.

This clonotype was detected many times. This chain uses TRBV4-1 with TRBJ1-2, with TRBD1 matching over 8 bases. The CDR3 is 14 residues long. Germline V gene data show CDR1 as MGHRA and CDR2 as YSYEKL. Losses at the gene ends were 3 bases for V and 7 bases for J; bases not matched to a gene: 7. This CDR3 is CASSQDGTGSGYTF. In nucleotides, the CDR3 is TGCGCCAGCAGCCAGGACGGGACAGGCTCTGGCTACACCTTC.

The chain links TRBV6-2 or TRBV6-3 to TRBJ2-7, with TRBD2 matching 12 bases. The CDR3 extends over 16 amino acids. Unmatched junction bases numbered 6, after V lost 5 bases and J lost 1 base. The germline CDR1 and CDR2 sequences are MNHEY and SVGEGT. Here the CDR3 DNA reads TGTGCCAGCAGTGTTCTAGCGGGAGGGCTGTCCTACGAGCAGTACTTC. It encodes CASSVLAGGLSYEQYF.

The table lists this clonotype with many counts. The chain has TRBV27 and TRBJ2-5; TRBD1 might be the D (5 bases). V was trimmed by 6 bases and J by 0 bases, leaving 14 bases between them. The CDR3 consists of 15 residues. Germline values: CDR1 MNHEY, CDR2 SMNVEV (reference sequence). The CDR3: CASSPWGRDQETQYF. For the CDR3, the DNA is TGTGCCAGCAGCCCTTGGGGCAGGGACCAAGAGACCCAGTACTTC.